Reported below is one T cell receptor (beta chain). The antigen is not known. These data originate in a study of brain T cells in children with intractable seizures. The CDR3 is 13 amino acids. The V end lost 3 bases, the J end lost 4 bases, and 12 bases lay between the germline ends. Germline V CDR1 and CDR2: DFQATT, SNEGSKA (reference sequence). Study findings and constraints: Viral specificity was inferred only from CDR3 similarity; HCMV serostatus was unknown. Pre- and post-surgery blood differed in depth, so pre-surgery absences may be undersampling.

Only in-frame clones appear in the TCRdb table, and some are missing; sequencing was by immunoSEQ multiplex PCR. The sample records just under 65,000 clones, approximately 95% being singletons. The material sequenced was peripheral blood, taken at surgery. V usage is TRBV20-1 and J usage is TRBJ1-1, with D hard to call. This sequence was found in a boy under three years old with focal cortical dysplasia and intractable seizures. The CDR3 protein is CSASGVLGTEAFF. The CDR3 nucleotides are TGCAGTGCTAGTGGGGTACTCGGCACTGAAGCTTTCTTT.